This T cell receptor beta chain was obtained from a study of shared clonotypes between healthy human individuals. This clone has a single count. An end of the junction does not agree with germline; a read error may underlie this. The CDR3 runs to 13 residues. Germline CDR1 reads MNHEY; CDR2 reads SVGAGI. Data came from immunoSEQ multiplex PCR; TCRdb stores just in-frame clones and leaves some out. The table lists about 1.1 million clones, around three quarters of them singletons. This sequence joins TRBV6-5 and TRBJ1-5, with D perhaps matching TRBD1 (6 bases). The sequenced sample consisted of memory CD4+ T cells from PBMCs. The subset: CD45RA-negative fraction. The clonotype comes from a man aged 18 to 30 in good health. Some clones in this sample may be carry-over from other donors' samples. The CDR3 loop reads CASSPDSTQPQHF. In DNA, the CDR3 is TGTGCCAGCAGTCCGGACAGCACTCAGCCCCAGCATTTT.